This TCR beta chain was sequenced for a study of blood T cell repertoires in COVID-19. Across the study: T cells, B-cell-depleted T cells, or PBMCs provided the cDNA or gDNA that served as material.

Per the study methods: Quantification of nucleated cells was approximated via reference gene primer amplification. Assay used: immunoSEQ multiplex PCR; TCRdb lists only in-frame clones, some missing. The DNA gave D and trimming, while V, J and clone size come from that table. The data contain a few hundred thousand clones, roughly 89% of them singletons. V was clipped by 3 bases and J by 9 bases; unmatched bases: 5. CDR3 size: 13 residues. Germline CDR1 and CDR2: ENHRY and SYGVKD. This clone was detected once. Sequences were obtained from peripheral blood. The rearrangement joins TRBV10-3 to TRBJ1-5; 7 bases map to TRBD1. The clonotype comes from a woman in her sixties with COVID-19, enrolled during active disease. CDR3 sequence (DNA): TGTGCCATCAGTGACCGACAGGGAGGGCCCCAGCATTTT. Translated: CAISDRQGGPQHF.